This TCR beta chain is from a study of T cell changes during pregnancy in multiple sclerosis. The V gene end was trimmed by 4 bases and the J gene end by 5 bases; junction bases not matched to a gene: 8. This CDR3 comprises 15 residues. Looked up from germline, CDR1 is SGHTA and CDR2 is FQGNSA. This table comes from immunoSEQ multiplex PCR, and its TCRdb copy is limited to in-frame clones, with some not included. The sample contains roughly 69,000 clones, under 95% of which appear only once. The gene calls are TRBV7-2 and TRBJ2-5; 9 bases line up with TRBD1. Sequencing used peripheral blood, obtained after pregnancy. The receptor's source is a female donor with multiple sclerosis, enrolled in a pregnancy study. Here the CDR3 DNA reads TGTGCCAGCAGCTCACACAGGGGGCCGCGGGAGACCCAGTACTTC. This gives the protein CASSSHRGPRETQYF.